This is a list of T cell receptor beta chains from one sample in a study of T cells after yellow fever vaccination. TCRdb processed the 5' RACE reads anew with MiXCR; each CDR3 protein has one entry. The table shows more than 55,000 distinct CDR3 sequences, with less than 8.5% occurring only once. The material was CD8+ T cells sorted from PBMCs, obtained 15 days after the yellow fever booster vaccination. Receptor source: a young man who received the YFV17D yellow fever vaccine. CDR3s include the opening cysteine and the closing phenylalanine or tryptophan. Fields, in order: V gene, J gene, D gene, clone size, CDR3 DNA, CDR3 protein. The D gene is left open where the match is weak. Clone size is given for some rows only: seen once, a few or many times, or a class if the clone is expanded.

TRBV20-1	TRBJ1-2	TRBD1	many	TGCAGTGCCCCAGGGGGCGCAGATGGCTACACCTTC	CSAPGGADGYTF
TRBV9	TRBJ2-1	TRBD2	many	TGTGCCAGCAGCGTACTGCGGGAGGGCCCCCACAATGAGCAGTTCTTC	CASSVLREGPHNEQFF
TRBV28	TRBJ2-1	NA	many	TGTGCCAGCAGTTTACGCCTAGCGAGCTCCTACAATGAGCAGTTCTTC	CASSLRLASSYNEQFF
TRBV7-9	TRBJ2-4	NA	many	TGTGCCAGCAGCTTAACGACCCAACCGGAGGCAGGCTGGTACTTC	CASSLTTQPEAGWYF
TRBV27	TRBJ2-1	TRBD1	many	TGTGCCAGCAGTTTAGGCGCCAGGGGGAATGAGCAGTTCTTC	CASSLGARGNEQFF
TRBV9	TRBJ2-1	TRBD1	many	TGTGCCAGCAGCCCTAGAGGGACAGGGGTATACAATGAGCAGTTCTTC	CASSPRGTGVYNEQFF
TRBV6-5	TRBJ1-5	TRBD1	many	TGTGCCAGCAGTTACTCTGCCGGGACAGGGAAGAACCAGCCCCAGCATTTT	CASSYSAGTGKNQPQHF
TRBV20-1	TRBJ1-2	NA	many	TGCAGTGCTAGGGACAGAAACTCATTCTATGGCTACACCTTC	CSARDRNSFYGYTF
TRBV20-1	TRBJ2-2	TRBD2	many	TGCAGTGCTAGAGATTTTGCTAGCGGATTAAACACCGGGGAGCTGTTTTTT	CSARDFASGLNTGELFF
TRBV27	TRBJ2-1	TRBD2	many	TGTGCCATTGGTAGCGGGGGTTACAATGAGCAGTTCTTC	CAIGSGGYNEQFF
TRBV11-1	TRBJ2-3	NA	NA	TGTGCCAGCAGCTTAGCGGAGGCCGGACTGGTGGGCACAGATACGCAGTATTTT	CASSLAEAGLVGTDTQYF
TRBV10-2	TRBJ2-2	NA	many	TGCGCCAGCAGTGAGTCAGGGCCCACCGGGGAGCTGTTTTTT	CASSESGPTGELFF
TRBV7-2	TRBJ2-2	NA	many	TGTGCCAGCAGCTTAGCGGGGTGGGTAGCGGCCCTGAACACCGGGGAGCTGTTTTTT	CASSLAGWVAALNTGELFF
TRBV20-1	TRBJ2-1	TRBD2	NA	TGCAGTGCTAGAGTACTAGCGGGAGGGTCCGATGAGCAGTTCTTC	CSARVLAGGSDEQFF
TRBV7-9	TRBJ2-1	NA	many	TGTGCCAGCAGCTTGAGCTCCTACAATGAGCAGTTCTTC	CASSLSSYNEQFF
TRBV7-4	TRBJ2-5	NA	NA	TGTGCCAGCAGCGGGCAGATGGGGTCTCAAGAGACCCAGTACTTC	CASSGQMGSQETQYF
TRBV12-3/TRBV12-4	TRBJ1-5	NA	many	TGTGCCAGCAACCAACCTGGTCAGCCCCAGCATTTT	CASNQPGQPQHF
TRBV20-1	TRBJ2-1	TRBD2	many	TGCAGTGCTAGAGAACTAGCGGGAGTAGGTTATGAGCAGTTCTTC	CSARELAGVGYEQFF
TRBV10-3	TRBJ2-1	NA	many	TGTGCCATCAATACGGGACTTTTAGATGAGCAGTTCTTC	CAINTGLLDEQFF
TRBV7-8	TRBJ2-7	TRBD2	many	TGTGCCAGCAGCTTAGATAGCGGGGACGTCTCCTACGAGCAGTACTTC	CASSLDSGDVSYEQYF
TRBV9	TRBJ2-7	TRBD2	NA	TGTGCCAGCAGCGTAGGACTAGCTGGATACGAGCAGTACTTC	CASSVGLAGYEQYF
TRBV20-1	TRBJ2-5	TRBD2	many	TGCAGTGCCCAGAAGGCTAGCGGGCAAGAGACCCAGTACTTC	CSAQKASGQETQYF
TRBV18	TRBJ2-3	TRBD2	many	TGTGCCAGCTCCCTAATGACTAGCGGGACTTACACAGATACGCAGTATTTT	CASSLMTSGTYTDTQYF